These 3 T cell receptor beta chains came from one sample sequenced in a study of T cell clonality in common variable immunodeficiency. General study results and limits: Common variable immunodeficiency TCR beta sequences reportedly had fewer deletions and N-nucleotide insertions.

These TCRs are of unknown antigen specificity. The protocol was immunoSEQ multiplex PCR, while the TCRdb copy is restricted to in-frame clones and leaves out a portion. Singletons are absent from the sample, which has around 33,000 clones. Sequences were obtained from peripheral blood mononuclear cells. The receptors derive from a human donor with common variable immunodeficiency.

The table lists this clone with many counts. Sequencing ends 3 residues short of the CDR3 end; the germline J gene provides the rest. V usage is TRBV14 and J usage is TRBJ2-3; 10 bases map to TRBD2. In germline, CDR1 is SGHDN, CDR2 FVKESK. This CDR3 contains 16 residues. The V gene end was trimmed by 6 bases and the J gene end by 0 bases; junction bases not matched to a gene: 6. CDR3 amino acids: CASSRLAGESTDTQYF. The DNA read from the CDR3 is TGTGCCAGCAGTCGTCTAGCGGGAGAAAGCACAGATACG.

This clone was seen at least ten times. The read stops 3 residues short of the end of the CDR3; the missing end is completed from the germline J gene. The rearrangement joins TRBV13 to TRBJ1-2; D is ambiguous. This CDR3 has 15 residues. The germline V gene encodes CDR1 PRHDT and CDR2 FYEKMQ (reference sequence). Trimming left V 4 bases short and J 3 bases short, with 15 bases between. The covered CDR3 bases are TGTGCCAGCAGCTATTCTCGCCAGGCCGACTATGGC. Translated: CASSYSRQADYG. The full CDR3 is CASSYSRQADYGYTF.

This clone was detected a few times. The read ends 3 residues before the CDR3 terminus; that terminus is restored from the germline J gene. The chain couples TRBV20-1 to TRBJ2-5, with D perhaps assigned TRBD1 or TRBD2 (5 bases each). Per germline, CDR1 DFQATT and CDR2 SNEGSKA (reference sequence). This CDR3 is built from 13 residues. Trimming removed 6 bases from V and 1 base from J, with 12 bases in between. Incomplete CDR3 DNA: TGCAGTGCCACAGAGGGGTTCCAAGAGACC. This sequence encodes CSATEGFQET. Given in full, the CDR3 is CSATEGFQETQYF.